The rows below give T cell receptor beta chains drawn from one sample of a study of T cells in Graves' hyperthyroidism and ophthalmopathy. TCRdb re-called the multiplex PCR reads through MiXCR, storing one row per CDR3 protein. The sample shows 700,000 or so distinct CDR3 sequences, about 16% of them seen only once. Sequenced: blood. These TCRs come from a man aged 18 to 30 with Graves' hyperthyroidism. CDR3s include the opening cysteine and the closing phenylalanine or tryptophan.

CDR3aa,j_gene,v_gene
CASTVSYNEQFF,TRBJ2-1,TRBV28
CSAIPGTRYYEQYF,TRBJ2-7,TRBV20-1
CASSLGASSGNTIYF,TRBJ1-3,TRBV7-3
CASSQGGVADLGTGELFF,TRBJ2-2,TRBV7-9
CASSPSGRARSPLHF,TRBJ1-6,TRBV28
CASKEGAPYEQYF,TRBJ2-7,TRBV28
CASSLYQTSGTYEQYF,TRBJ2-7,TRBV7-2
CAINLSGGYEQYF,TRBJ2-7,TRBV10-3
CASSEDRVEETQYF,TRBJ2-5,TRBV2
CASSQDQTTGTDTQYF,TRBJ2-3,TRBV4-2
CASIQGLGAFPEQFF,TRBJ2-1,TRBV7-8
CASSLEGAGTYEQYF,TRBJ2-7,TRBV5-8
CASSLAWDPLGETQYF,TRBJ2-5,TRBV27
CASSFGAGAETQYF,TRBJ2-5,TRBV5-6
CSLPGLAGGTGTQYF,TRBJ2-3,TRBV20-1